This TCR beta chain was captured by sequencing in a study of response to subunit inactivated influenza vaccine. Broader study findings: Each seasonal influenza vaccination, the authors suggested, recruits few new T cells.

This clonotype was seen a few times. Its target is unknown. The CDR3 runs to 17 residues. Germline lookup yields CDR1 MDHEN and CDR2 SYDVKM. Trimming removed 2 bases from V and 4 bases from J, with 20 bases in between. MiXCR, applied by TCRdb to the RT-PCR reads, yields one record per CDR3 protein. The repertoire holds 490,000 or so distinct CDR3 sequences, with around 8% as singletons. This receptor was taken from a man between 50 and 75 years old who received an inactivated influenza vaccine. Material: PBMCs from blood, obtained roughly 24 months after vaccination. This sequence joins TRBV28 and TRBJ2-5; D is unclear. The DNA of the CDR3 is TGTGCCAGCAGTTTAAGGGCAGAAAAGATTTCGGGAGAGACCCAGTACTTC. It codes for CASSLRAEKISGETQYF.